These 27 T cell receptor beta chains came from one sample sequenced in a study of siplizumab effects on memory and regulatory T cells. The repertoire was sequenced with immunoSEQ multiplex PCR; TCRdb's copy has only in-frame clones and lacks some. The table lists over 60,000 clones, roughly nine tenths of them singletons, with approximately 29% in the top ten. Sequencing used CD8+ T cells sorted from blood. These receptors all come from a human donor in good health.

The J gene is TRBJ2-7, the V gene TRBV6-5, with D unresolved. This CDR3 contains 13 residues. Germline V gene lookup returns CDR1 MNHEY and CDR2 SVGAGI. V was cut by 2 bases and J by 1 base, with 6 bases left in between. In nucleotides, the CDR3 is TGTGCCAGCAGTTACACGTCTTCCTACGAGCAGTACTTC. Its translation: CASSYTSSYEQYF.

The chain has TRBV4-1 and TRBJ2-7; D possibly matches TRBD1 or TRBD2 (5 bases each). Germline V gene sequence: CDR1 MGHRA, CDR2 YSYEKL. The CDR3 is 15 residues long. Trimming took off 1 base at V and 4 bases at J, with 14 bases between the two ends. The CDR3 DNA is TGCGCCAGCAGCCAAGGGGACGGCTCGATTTACGAGCAGTACTTC. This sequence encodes CASSQGDGSIYEQYF.

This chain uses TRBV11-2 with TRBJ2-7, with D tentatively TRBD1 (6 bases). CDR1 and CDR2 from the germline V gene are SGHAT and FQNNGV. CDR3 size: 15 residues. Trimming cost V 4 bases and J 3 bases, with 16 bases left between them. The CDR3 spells CASSSPSGDHYEQYF. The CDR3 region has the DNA TGTGCCAGCAGCTCCCCGTCAGGGGACCACTACGAGCAGTACTTC.

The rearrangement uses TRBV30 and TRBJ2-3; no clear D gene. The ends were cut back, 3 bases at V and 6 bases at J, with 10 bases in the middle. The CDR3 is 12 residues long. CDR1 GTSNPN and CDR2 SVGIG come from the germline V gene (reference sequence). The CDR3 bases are TGTGCCTGGAGCTCCCTAGGTGATACGCAGTATTTT. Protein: CAWSSLGDTQYF.

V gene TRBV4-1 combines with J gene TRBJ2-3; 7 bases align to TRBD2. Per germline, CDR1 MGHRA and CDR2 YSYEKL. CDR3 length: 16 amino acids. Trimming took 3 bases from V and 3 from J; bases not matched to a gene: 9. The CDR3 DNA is TGCGCCAGCAGCCATGCATTCGCGGGGGAGACAGATACGCAGTATTTT. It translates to CASSHAFAGETDTQYF.

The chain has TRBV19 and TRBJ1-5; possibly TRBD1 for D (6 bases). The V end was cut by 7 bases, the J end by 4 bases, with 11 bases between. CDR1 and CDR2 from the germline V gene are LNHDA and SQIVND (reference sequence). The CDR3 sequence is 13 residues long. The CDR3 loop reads CASTTTGNQPQHF. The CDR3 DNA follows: TGTGCCAGTACTACTACAGGGAATCAGCCCCAGCATTTT.

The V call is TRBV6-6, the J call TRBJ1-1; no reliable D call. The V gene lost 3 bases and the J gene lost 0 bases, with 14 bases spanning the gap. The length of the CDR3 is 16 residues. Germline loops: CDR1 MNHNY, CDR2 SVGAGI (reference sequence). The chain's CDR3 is CASSYLYDTMNTEAFF. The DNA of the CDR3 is TGTGCCAGCAGTTATCTGTACGACACCATGAACACTGAAGCTTTCTTT.

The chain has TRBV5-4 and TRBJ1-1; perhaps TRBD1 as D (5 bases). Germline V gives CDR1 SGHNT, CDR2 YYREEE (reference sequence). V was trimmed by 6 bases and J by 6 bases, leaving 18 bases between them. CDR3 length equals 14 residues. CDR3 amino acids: CASTGDGEGPEAFF. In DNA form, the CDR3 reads TGTGCCAGCACCGGGGACGGTGAGGGACCTGAAGCTTTCTTT.

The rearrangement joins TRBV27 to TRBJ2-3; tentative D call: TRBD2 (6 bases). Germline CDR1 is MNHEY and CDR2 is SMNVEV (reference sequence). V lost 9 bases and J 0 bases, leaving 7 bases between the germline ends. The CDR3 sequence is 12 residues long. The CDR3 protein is CASRESTDTQYF. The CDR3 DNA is TGTGCCAGTCGGGAGAGCACAGATACGCAGTATTTT.

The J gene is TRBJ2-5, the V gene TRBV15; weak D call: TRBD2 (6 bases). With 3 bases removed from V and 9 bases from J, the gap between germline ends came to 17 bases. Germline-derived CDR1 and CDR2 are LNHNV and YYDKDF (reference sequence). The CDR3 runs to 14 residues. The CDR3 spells CATSRDYEERAQYF. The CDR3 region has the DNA TGTGCCACCAGCAGGGACTACGAGGAAAGGGCCCAGTACTTC.

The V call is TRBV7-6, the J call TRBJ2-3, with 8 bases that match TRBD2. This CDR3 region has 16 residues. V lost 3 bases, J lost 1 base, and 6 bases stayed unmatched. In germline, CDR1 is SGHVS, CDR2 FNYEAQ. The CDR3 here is CASSFIAGLGTDTQYF. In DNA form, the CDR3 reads TGTGCCAGCAGCTTTATAGCGGGACTGGGCACAGATACGCAGTATTTT.

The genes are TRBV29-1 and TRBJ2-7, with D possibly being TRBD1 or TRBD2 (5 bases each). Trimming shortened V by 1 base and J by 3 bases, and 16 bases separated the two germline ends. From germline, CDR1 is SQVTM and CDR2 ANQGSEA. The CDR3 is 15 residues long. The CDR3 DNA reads TGCAGCGTTGAAGCAGGGATGGGAGAGGTCTACGAGCAGTACTTC. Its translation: CSVEAGMGEVYEQYF.

The CDR3 region has the DNA TGTGCCAGCAGCTTGGCCTGGAGACGGGGGGGCACTGAAGCTTTCTTT. Its translation: CASSLAWRRGGTEAFF. The chain couples TRBV5-4 to TRBJ1-1; a possible D gene is TRBD1 (5 bases). The germline gives CDR1 SGHNT, CDR2 YYREEE (reference sequence). The CDR3 runs to 16 residues. V dropped 0 bases and J dropped 4 bases, with 16 bases sitting between them.

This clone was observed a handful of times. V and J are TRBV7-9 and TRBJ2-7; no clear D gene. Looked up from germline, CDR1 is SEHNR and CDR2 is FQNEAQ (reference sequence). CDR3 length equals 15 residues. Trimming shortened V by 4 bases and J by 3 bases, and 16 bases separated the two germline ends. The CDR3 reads CASSSSTDLDYEQYF. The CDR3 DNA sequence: TGTGCCAGCAGCTCCTCGACCGATTTAGACTACGAGCAGTACTTC. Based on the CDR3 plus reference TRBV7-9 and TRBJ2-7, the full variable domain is DTGVSQNPRHKITKRGQNVTFRCDPISEHNRLYWYRQTLGQGPEFLTYFQNEAQLEKSRLLSDRFSAERPKGSFSTLEIQRTEQGDSAMYLCASSSSTDLDYEQYFGPGTRLTVT.

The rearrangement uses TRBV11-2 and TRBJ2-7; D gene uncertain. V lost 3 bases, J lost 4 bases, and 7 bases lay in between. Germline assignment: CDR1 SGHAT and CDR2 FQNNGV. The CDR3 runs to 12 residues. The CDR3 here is CASSFGFYEQYF. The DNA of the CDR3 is TGTGCCAGCAGCTTTGGATTTTACGAGCAGTACTTC.

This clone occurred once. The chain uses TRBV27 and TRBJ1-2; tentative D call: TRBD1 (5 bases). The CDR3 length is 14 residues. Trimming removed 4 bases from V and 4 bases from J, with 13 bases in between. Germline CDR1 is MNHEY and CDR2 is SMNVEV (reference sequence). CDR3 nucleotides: TGTGCCAGCAGTTACCGGGGCGCGGGCTATGGCTACACCTTC. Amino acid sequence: CASSYRGAGYGYTF.

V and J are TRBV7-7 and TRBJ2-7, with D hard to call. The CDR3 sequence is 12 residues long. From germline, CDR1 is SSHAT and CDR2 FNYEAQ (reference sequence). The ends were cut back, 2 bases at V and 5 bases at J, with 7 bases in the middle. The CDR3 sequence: CASSLKADEQYF. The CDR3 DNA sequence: TGTGCCAGCAGCTTAAAGGCAGACGAGCAGTACTTC.

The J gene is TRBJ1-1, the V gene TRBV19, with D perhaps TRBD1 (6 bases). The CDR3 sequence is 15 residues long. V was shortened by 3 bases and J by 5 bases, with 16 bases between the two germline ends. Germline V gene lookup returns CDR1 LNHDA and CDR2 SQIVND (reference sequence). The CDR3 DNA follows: TGTGCCAGTAGTATTTTTTTTCCCAGGGGAACTGAAGCTTTCTTT. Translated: CASSIFFPRGTEAFF.

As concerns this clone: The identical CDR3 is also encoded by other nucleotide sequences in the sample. CDR3 protein: CASSVDSSYNEQFF. The CDR3 DNA is TGTGCCAGCAGTGTTGACAGCTCCTACAATGAGCAGTTCTTC. The J gene is TRBJ2-1, the V gene TRBV2; perhaps TRBD1 as D (5 bases). This CDR3 is 14 amino acids long. Germline V gene data show CDR1 as SNHLY and CDR2 as FYNNEI. V gave up 4 bases and J gave up 0 bases, with 7 bases separating them. Full variable domain (outside the CDR3, taken from reference TRBV2 and TRBJ2-1): EPEVTQTPSHQVTQMGQEVILRCVPISNHLYFYWYRQILGQKVEFLVSFYNNEISEKSEIFDDQFSVERPDGSNFTLKIRSTKLEDSAMYFCASSVDSSYNEQFFGPGTRLTVL.

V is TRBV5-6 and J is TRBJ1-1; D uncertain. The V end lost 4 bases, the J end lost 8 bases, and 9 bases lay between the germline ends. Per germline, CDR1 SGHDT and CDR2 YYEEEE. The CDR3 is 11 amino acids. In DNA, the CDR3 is TGTGCCAGCAGCCCCACCCCGGAAGCTTTCTTT. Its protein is CASSPTPEAFF.

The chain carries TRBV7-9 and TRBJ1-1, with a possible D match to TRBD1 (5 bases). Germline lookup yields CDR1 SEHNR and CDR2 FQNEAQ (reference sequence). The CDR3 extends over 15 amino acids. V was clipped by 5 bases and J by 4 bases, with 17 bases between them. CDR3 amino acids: CASSIPRAAATEAFF. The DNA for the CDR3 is TGTGCCAGCAGCATTCCCAGGGCAGCCGCCACTGAAGCTTTCTTT.

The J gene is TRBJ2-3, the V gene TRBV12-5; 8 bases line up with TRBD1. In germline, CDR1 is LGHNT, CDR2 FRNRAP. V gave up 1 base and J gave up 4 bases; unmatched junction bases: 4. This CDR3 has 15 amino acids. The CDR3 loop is CASGLAVTGADTQYF. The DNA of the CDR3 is TGTGCTAGTGGTTTGGCTGTGACAGGGGCAGATACGCAGTATTTT.

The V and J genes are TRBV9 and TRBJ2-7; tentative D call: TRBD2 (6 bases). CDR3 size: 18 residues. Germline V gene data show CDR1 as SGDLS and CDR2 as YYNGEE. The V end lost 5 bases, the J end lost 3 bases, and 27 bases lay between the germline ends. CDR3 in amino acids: CASSSNPGLPDRSYEQYF. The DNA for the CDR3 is TGTGCCAGCAGTTCTAACCCGGGACTCCCAGACCGTAGCTACGAGCAGTACTTC.

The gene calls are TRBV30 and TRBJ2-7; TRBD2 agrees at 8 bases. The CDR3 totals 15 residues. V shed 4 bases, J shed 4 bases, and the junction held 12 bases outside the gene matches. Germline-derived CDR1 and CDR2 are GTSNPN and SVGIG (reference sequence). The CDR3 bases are TGTGCCTGGACAGACGGAGCGGGAGAAAGGTACGAGCAGTACTTC. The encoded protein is CAWTDGAGERYEQYF.

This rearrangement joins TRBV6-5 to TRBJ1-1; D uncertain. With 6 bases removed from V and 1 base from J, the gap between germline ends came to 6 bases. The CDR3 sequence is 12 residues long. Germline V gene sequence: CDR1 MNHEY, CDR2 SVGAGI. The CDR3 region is CASRPGNTEAFF. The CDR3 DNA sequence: TGTGCCAGCAGACCCGGGAACACTGAAGCTTTCTTT.

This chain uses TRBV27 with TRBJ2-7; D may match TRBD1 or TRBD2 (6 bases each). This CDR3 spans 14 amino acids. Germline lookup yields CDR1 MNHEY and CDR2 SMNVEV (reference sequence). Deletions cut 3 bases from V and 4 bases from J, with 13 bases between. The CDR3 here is CASSFLGGAYEQYF. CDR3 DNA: TGTGCCAGCAGTTTTTTGGGGGGCGCGTACGAGCAGTACTTC.

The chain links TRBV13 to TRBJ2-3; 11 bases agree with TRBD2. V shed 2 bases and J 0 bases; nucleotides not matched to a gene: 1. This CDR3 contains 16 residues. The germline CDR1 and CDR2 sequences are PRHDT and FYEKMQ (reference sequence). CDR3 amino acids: CASSLRLAGSTDTQYF. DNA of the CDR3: TGTGCCAGCAGCTTACGACTAGCGGGGAGCACAGATACGCAGTATTTT.